These 32 T cell receptor beta chains came from one sample sequenced in a study of Ad26.COV2.S vaccination and SARS-CoV-2 variants. Specified treatment: approximately 18 received Ad26.COV2.S at low or high dose, single or two shots; roughly 5 received placebo; per-sample allocation not given. Each sample was drawn 63 days after the first injection (of vaccine or placebo). Sequenced by immunoSEQ multiplex PCR; TCRdb stores in-frame clones only, minus some. The data hold about 420,000 clones, with roughly 90% observed a single time. Source: peripheral blood, taken in a trial of Ad26.COV2.S vaccine versus placebo. The receptor source for this set is a person aged 18-65 years who received the Ad26.COV2.S COVID-19 vaccine or a placebo.

This clone appeared a single time. This chain joins TRBV4-1 and TRBJ1-3; unclear D gene. The CDR3 loop spans 12 amino acids. The V end was cut by 0 bases, the J end by 7 bases, with 4 bases between. Germline CDR1 MGHRA, CDR2 YSYEKL. CDR3 DNA: TGCGCCAGCAGCCAAGAAAGTAACACCATATATTTT. Translating it yields CASSQESNTIYF.

The rearrangement uses TRBV6-5 and TRBJ1-5; 10 bases are shared with TRBD1. The CDR3 covers 15 residues. Germline CDR1 is MNHEY and CDR2 is SVGAGI. The V gene end was trimmed by 6 bases and the J gene end by 2 bases; junction bases not matched to a gene: 4. CDR3 amino acids: CASSKTGGGNQPQHF. In nucleotides, the CDR3 is TGTGCCAGCAGCAAGACAGGGGGCGGCAATCAGCCCCAGCATTTT.

This clone was detected only a few times. V and J are TRBV4-1 and TRBJ2-1; TRBD2 matches 7 bases. The trim removed 4 bases at V and 0 bases at J, leaving 6 bases unmatched. This CDR3 is built from 16 residues. Germline V lookup: CDR1 MGHRA, CDR2 YSYEKL. The CDR3 DNA reads as TGCGCCAGCAGCCTTGGGGAGGGGAGCTCCTACAATGAGCAGTTCTTC. Protein: CASSLGEGSSYNEQFF.

The chain combines TRBV2 with TRBJ1-5, with D perhaps TRBD1 (5 bases). Germline V gives CDR1 SNHLY, CDR2 FYNNEI. The CDR3 totals 15 residues. V gave up 2 bases and J gave up 3 bases, with 11 bases separating them. The chain's CDR3 is CASSENDRLNQPQHF. The CDR3 nucleotides are TGTGCCAGCAGTGAAAACGACAGACTCAATCAGCCCCAGCATTTT.

The gene calls are TRBV5-3 and TRBJ2-2; D uncertain. TRBV5-3 is given ORF status, its function remaining uncertain. The ends were cut back, 0 bases at V and 4 bases at J, with 10 bases in the middle. CDR3 length: 15 amino acids. CDR3 residues: CARSLVRPGTGELFF. The CDR3 bases are TGTGCCAGAAGCTTGGTCAGACCCGGCACCGGGGAGCTGTTTTTT.

The chain employs TRBV19 and TRBJ2-3; 7 nucleotides line up with TRBD1. In germline, CDR1 is LNHDA, CDR2 SQIVND (reference sequence). The V segment lost 5 bases and the J segment 8 bases; nucleotides outside the gene matches: 16. This CDR3 has 16 amino acids. In nucleotides, the CDR3 is TGTGCCAGTAGTGTCGGGACAGCTCGAACCCGCATTACGCAGTATTTT. It translates to CASSVGTARTRITQYF.

This clone was picked up a small number of times. This chain joins TRBV7-9 and TRBJ2-1; D is uncertain. CDR1 SEHNR and CDR2 FQNEAQ come from the germline V gene (reference sequence). CDR3 length: 12 residues. V was pared by 1 base and J by 7 bases, with 5 bases between. The CDR3 bases are TGTGCCAGCAGCTTAGGGACGAATGAGCAGTTCTTC. Residues: CASSLGTNEQFF.

This chain connects TRBV2 to TRBJ2-3; 9 nucleotides match TRBD1. With V trimmed by 5 bases and J by 1 base, 1 base remained unmatched. The CDR3 contains 14 residues. Germline V CDR1 and CDR2: SNHLY, FYNNEI. This CDR3 is CASSRQGGTDTQYF. DNA of the CDR3: TGTGCCAGCAGTCGACAGGGGGGCACAGATACGCAGTATTTT. The full variable domain, its missing parts supplied by reference TRBV2 and TRBJ2-3, is EPEVTQTPSHQVTQMGQEVILRCVPISNHLYFYWYRQILGQKVEFLVSFYNNEISEKSEIFDDQFSVERPDGSNFTLKIRSTKLEDSAMYFCASSRQGGTDTQYFGPGTRLTVL.

Points on this clone: It is unclear where the CDR3 begins or ends on the DNA, so no DNA is shown, and the CDR3 is as TCRdb lists it. This chain links TRBV5-5 with TRBJ2-2; the table names TRBD1, a call not compared with the DNA. Germline lookup yields CDR1 SGHKS and CDR2 YYEKEE (reference sequence). From its first to its last residue, the CDR3 has 15 amino acids. The CDR3 loop is CASSFGPGGTGELFF.

V usage is TRBV7-8 and J usage is TRBJ2-3; 8 nucleotides align to TRBD2. This CDR3 has 19 amino acids. Unmatched junction bases numbered 17, after V lost 0 bases and J lost 6 bases. The germline CDR1 and CDR2 sequences are SGHVS and FQNEAQ. In nucleotides, the CDR3 is TGTGCCAGCAGCTTAGCTGCGGGGCCTTTAGCGGGGTTTTCCGATACGCAGTATTTT. The encoded protein is CASSLAAGPLAGFSDTQYF.

The chain recombines TRBV7-8 with TRBJ2-1; 8 nucleotides align to TRBD2. J was trimmed by 0 bases and V by 6 bases; bases with no gene match: 10. Looked up from germline, CDR1 is SGHVS and CDR2 is FQNEAQ. This CDR3 contains 17 residues. CDR3 sequence (DNA): TGTGCCAGCAGACCCGGGGGGGGACTAGTCTCCTACAATGAGCAGTTCTTC. This encodes CASRPGGGLVSYNEQFF.

V gene TRBV9 combines with J gene TRBJ1-3; D not resolved. Germline V gene lookup returns CDR1 SGDLS and CDR2 YYNGEE. This CDR3 has 16 amino acids. V was pared by 0 bases and J by 0 bases, with 10 bases between. The CDR3 DNA follows: TGTGCCAGCAGCGTAGATGGCAGCCTCTCTGGAAACACCATATATTTT. It codes for CASSVDGSLSGNTIYF.

The chain links TRBV4-3 to TRBJ2-4; either TRBD1 or TRBD2 may supply D (6 bases each). This CDR3 is 15 amino acids long. Germline V gene sequence: CDR1 LGHNA, CDR2 YSLEER. Between the trimmed V and J ends, which lost 5 bases and 5 bases, there was a span of 16 bases. The CDR3 coding sequence is TGCGCCAGCAGCAGGGGGGCGGTTGCGGAAAACATTCAGTACTTC. This translates into CASSRGAVAENIQYF.

V is TRBV7-9 and J is TRBJ2-5; unclear D gene. Germline CDR1 is SEHNR and CDR2 is FQNEAQ (reference sequence). Trimming took off 2 bases at V and 7 bases at J, with 17 bases between the two ends. The length of the CDR3 is 15 residues. The CDR3 nucleotides are TGTGCCAGCAGCTTACAAGCGACCTCTGCCGTGACCCAGTACTTC. This sequence encodes CASSLQATSAVTQYF.

This clone was observed a handful of times. The V gene is TRBV28, the J gene TRBJ2-2; D remains ambiguous. V was clipped by 3 bases and J by 4 bases, with 12 bases between them. CDR1 is MDHEN, CDR2 SYDVKM, per germline. The CDR3 consists of 15 residues. Written as DNA, the CDR3 is TGTGCCAGCAGTTTTGGTAATCAAGGCACCGGGGAGCTGTTTTTT. Translation: CASSFGNQGTGELFF.

This CDR3 reads CSASTQQETQYF. DNA for the CDR3: TGCAGTGCTAGTACCCAACAAGAGACCCAGTACTTC. V usage is TRBV20-1 and J usage is TRBJ2-5; D gene unclear. Trimming removed 3 bases at V and 2 bases at J, with 7 bases between. The CDR3 length is 12 residues. CDR1 and CDR2 from the germline V gene are DFQATT and SNEGSKA (reference sequence).

The CDR3 DNA sequence: TGTGCCAGCTCCTTCAGGGGAGGGACAGGGATGACTGAAGCTTTCTTT. This encodes CASSFRGGTGMTEAFF. J is TRBJ1-1 and V is TRBV18; 9 bases align to TRBD1. The CDR3 has 16 amino acids. V was clipped by 6 bases and J by 5 bases; unmatched bases: 13. Germline V lookup: CDR1 KGHSH, CDR2 LQKENI. Combining the CDR3 with reference TRBV18 and TRBJ1-1 gives the whole variable domain NAGVMQNPRHLVRRRGQEARLRCSPMKGHSHVYWYRQLPEEGLKFMVYLQKENIIDESGMPKERFSAEFPKEGPSILRIQQVVRGDSAAYFCASSFRGGTGMTEAFFGQGTRLTVV.

This chain connects TRBV2 to TRBJ2-2, with 11 bases identical to TRBD2. With 7 bases clipped from V and 1 base from J, the junction kept 11 bases outside the gene matches. Germline CDR1 SNHLY, CDR2 FYNNEI. This CDR3 region has 18 residues. This CDR3 is CASTPSGGSLRNTGELFF. CDR3 sequence (DNA): TGTGCCAGCACTCCTAGCGGGGGGTCCCTCCGGAACACCGGGGAGCTGTTTTTT.

V gene TRBV2 combines with J gene TRBJ2-5; 9 bases fit TRBD2. The CDR3 runs to 15 residues. Germline loops: CDR1 SNHLY, CDR2 FYNNEI. The trim removed 8 bases at V and 1 base at J, leaving 8 bases unmatched. The CDR3 sequence: CASLRLAVGQETQYF. The DNA of the CDR3 is TGTGCCAGCCTACGACTAGCGGTGGGCCAAGAGACCCAGTACTTC.

The CDR3, as DNA: TGTGCCAGCAGCCTCTTTCAGAGCTCCTACGAGCAGTACTTC. Translating gives CASSLFQSSYEQYF. V is TRBV7-2 and J is TRBJ2-7; D is ambiguous. This CDR3 is built from 14 residues. The ends were cut back, 5 bases at V and 0 bases at J, with 11 bases in the middle. Germline V lookup: CDR1 SGHTA, CDR2 FQGNSA.

This clone was seen once. The chain is built from TRBV7-2 and TRBJ2-3, with 9 bases aligning to TRBD2. Germline V gene data show CDR1 as SGHTA and CDR2 as FQGNSA. The V segment lost 0 bases and the J segment 5 bases; nucleotides outside the gene matches: 3. This CDR3 contains 15 residues. The CDR3 sequence is CASSLARGGGDTQYF. The CDR3 coding sequence is TGTGCCAGCAGCTTAGCGCGGGGGGGCGGAGATACGCAGTATTTT.

J is TRBJ1-1 and V is TRBV11-2, with a tentative D call TRBD1 (6 bases). With 3 bases removed from V and 1 base from J, the gap between germline ends came to 6 bases. Looked up from germline, CDR1 is SGHAT and CDR2 is FQNNGV. The CDR3 extends over 13 amino acids. DNA for the CDR3: TGTGCCAGCAGCTTGGGACAGAACACTGAAGCTTTCTTT. Encoded protein: CASSLGQNTEAFF.

The chain joins TRBV7-6 to TRBJ1-1; TRBD1 aligns across 7 bases. This CDR3 contains 15 residues. Germline V gives CDR1 SGHVS, CDR2 FNYEAQ. Germline trimming cut 5 bases from V and 4 bases from J; bases unmatched to any gene: 10. The CDR3, as DNA: TGTGCCAGCAGCCCTGCGACAGGGCGGGGCACTGAAGCTTTCTTT. Translation gives CASSPATGRGTEAFF.

This clone was detected only once. The chain carries TRBV20-1 and TRBJ1-6; D remains ambiguous. Trimming stripped 3 bases from V and 4 bases from J, with 7 bases between. Germline CDR1 is DFQATT and CDR2 is SNEGSKA (reference sequence). The CDR3 covers 13 residues. The chain's CDR3 is CSASSGYNSPLHF. CDR3 DNA: TGCAGTGCTAGTTCAGGTTATAATTCACCCCTCCACTTT.

This chain joins TRBV7-2 and TRBJ2-5; TRBD2 is a possible D gene (5 bases). The germline V and J ends were trimmed by 5 bases and 1 base, with 11 bases remaining between them. Looked up from germline, CDR1 is SGHTA and CDR2 is FQGNSA. The CDR3 has 14 amino acids. The CDR3 DNA reads as TGTGCCAGCAGCGCCCCCGGGATCCAAGAGACCCAGTACTTC. Its protein is CASSAPGIQETQYF.

The chain couples TRBV9 to TRBJ2-2, with 7 bases matching TRBD2. Germline CDR1 reads SGDLS; CDR2 reads YYNGEE. The length of the CDR3 is 14 residues. The V gene end was trimmed by 0 bases and the J gene end by 6 bases; junction bases not matched to a gene: 2. For the CDR3, the DNA is TGTGCCAGCAGCGTAGGTACTAGCGCCGGGGAGCTGTTTTTT. Protein product: CASSVGTSAGELFF. The full variable domain, its missing parts supplied by reference TRBV9 and TRBJ2-2, is DSGVTQTPKHLITATGQRVTLRCSPRSGDLSVYWYQQSLDQGLQFLIQYYNGEERAKGNILERFSAQQFPDLHSELNLSSLELGDSALYFCASSVGTSAGELFFGEGSRLTVL.

The genes are TRBV7-3 and TRBJ1-6; D is possibly TRBD1 (5 bases). The germline gives CDR1 SGHTA, CDR2 FQGTGA. Trimming shortened V by 1 base and J by 10 bases, and 11 bases separated the two germline ends. This CDR3 has 14 residues. This CDR3 is CASSLRGIESPLHF. As DNA, the CDR3 is TGTGCCAGCAGCTTAAGGGGGATTGAGTCACCCCTCCACTTT.

V usage is TRBV4-1 and J usage is TRBJ1-5, with 10 bases matching TRBD1. CDR1 MGHRA and CDR2 YSYEKL come from the germline V gene. V was pared by 1 base and J by 6 bases, with 6 bases of the junction left unmatched. The CDR3 length is 16 residues. The CDR3 coding sequence is TGCGCCAGCAGCCAAGTAAGGACAGGGGGAACTCAGCCCCAGCATTTT. Its translation is CASSQVRTGGTQPQHF.

This clone has only a few counts. The J gene is TRBJ2-1, the V gene TRBV6-2 or TRBV6-3, with 9 bases aligning to TRBD2. The trim removed 1 base at V and 8 bases at J, leaving 6 bases unmatched. Germline CDR1 is MNHEY and CDR2 is SVGEGT. The CDR3 sequence is 15 residues long. The CDR3 nucleotides read TGTGCCAGCAGTTACTTGGCGGGGGGGCTCGATGAGCAGTTCTTC. Amino acid sequence: CASSYLAGGLDEQFF.

The chain recombines TRBV4-3 with TRBJ2-7; D perhaps matches TRBD2 (5 bases). The germline gives CDR1 LGHNA, CDR2 YSLEER. V lost 1 base and J 2 bases, leaving 12 bases between the germline ends. The CDR3 sequence is 15 residues long. The CDR3 DNA follows: TGCGCCAGCAGCCAAGGGGCGGAGGCAACCTACGAGCAGTACTTC. It specifies CASSQGAEATYEQYF.

This rearrangement joins TRBV30 to TRBJ1-2; possible D gene TRBD1, 5 bases. Germline values: CDR1 GTSNPN, CDR2 SVGIG (reference sequence). V shed 0 bases and J shed 7 bases, with 12 bases lying between them. This CDR3 is 13 amino acids long. The CDR3 nucleotides are TGTGCCTGGAGTGTCCAGGGCAACGGTGGCTACACCTTC. Encoded protein: CAWSVQGNGGYTF.

The genes are TRBV18 and TRBJ1-1; no clear D. This CDR3 has 14 residues. V was shortened by 6 bases and J by 1 base, with 12 bases between the two germline ends. Germline V gene sequence: CDR1 KGHSH, CDR2 LQKENI. The CDR3 is CASSSDFQNTEAFF. CDR3 in DNA: TGTGCCAGCTCCTCGGACTTCCAGAACACTGAAGCTTTCTTT.